This entry lists 4 T cell receptor beta chains sequenced from one sample in a study of blood T cell repertoires in COVID-19. The protocol was immunoSEQ multiplex PCR, while the TCRdb copy is restricted to in-frame clones and leaves out a portion. The sample comprises fewer than 90,000 clones, 75% to 90% of which are singletons, and 15% to 20% rests with the top ten. The specimen sequenced was peripheral blood. The receptors were gathered from an elderly woman with acute or convalescent COVID-19.

This clone was counted a few times. This chain uses TRBV10-1 with TRBJ1-6; TRBD1 aligns across 8 bases. Per germline, CDR1 WNHNN and CDR2 SYGVQD (reference sequence). CDR3 size: 14 residues. J was trimmed by 5 bases and V by 7 bases; bases with no gene match: 4. In DNA, the CDR3 is TGCGCCAGCAATGGACAGGGCAATAATTCACCCCTCCACTTT. Amino acids: CASNGQGNNSPLHF.

The rearrangement joins TRBV2 to TRBJ1-2; TRBD1 agrees at 9 bases. CDR3 length: 13 residues. With V trimmed by 6 bases and J by 4 bases, 3 bases remained unmatched. Germline assignment: CDR1 SNHLY and CDR2 FYNNEI. CDR3 protein: CASSIQGAYGYTF. The CDR3 DNA reads TGTGCCAGCAGCATACAGGGGGCCTATGGCTACACCTTC.

The V call is TRBV6-2 or TRBV6-3, the J call TRBJ1-2, with TRBD1 matching over 7 bases. This CDR3 contains 13 residues. Germline lookup yields CDR1 MNHEY and CDR2 SVGEGT. With V trimmed by 6 bases and J by 2 bases, 3 bases remained unmatched. The CDR3 spells CASSRQGNYGYTF. Here the CDR3 DNA reads TGTGCCAGCAGCCGACAGGGCAACTATGGCTACACCTTC.

The chain has TRBV4-1 and TRBJ1-1; D is uncertain. The ends were cut back, 1 base at V and 3 bases at J, with 12 bases in the middle. CDR1 is MGHRA, CDR2 YSYEKL, per germline. The CDR3 has 15 amino acids. CDR3 nucleotides: TGCGCCAGCAGCCAAGTAGCGGGGTTGGACACTGAAGCTTTCTTT. It specifies CASSQVAGLDTEAFF.